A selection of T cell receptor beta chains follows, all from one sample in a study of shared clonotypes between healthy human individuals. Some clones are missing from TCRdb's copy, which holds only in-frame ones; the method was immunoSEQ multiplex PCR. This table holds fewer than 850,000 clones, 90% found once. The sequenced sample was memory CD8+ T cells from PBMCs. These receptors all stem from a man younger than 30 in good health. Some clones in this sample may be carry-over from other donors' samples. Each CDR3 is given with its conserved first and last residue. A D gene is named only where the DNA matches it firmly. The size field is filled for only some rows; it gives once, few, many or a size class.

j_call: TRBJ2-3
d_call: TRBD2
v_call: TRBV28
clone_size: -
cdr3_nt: TGTGCCAGCAGTCCCACTGGGGGGGGCACAGATACGCAGTATTTT
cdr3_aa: CASSPTGGGTDTQYF

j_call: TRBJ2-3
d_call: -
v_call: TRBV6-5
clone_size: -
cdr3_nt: TGTGCCAGCAGTTACTCCCCTCGCACAGATACGCAGTATTTT
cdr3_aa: CASSYSPRTDTQYF

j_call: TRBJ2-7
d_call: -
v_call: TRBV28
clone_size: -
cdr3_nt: TGTGCCAGCAGCCCACCCGCCTGGGGCTACGAGCAGTACTTC
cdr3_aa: CASSPPAWGYEQYF

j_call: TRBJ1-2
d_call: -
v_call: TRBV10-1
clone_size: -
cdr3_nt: TGCGCCAGCAGTGAGTCCAGGGACTATGGCTACACCTTC
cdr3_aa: CASSESRDYGYTF

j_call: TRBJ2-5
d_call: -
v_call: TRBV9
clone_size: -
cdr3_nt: TGTGCCAGCAGCGTAGTGGTAGGGCGAGAAGAGGCCCAGTACTTC
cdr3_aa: CASSVVVGREEAQYF

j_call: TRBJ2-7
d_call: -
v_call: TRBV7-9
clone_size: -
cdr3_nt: TGTGCCAGCAGCCCTAGGGACCTCCCCTACGAGCAGTACTTC
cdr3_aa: CASSPRDLPYEQYF

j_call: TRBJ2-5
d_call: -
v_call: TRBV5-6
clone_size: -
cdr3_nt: TGTGCCAGCAGCGGGGACATCACCCAAGAGACCCAGTACTTC
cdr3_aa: CASSGDITQETQYF

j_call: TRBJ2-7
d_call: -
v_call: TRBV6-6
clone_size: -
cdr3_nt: TGTGCCAGCTACCATCACGACTCCGCCCACGAGCAGTACTTC
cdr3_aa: CASYHHDSAHEQYF

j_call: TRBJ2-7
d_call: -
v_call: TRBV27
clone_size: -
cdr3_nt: TGTGCCAGCAGTGGCCGGGACGGGAGCTCCTACGAGCAGTACTTC
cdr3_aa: CASSGRDGSSYEQYF

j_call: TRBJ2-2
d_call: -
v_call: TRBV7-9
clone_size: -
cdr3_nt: TGTGCCAGCAGCCGGGGACTGGACGCGAACACCGGGGAGCTGTTTTTT
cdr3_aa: CASSRGLDANTGELFF

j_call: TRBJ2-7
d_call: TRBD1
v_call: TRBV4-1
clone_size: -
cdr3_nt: TGCGCCAGCAGTTTACAGGGGTTGTACGAGCAGTACTTC
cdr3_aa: CASSLQGLYEQYF

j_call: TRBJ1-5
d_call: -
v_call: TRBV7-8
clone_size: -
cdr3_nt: TGTGCCAGCAGCTTAGAGACAGCCTTTTATCAGCCCCAGCATTTT
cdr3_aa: CASSLETAFYQPQHF

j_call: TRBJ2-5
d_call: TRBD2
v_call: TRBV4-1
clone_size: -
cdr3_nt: TGCGCCAGCAGAGACACTAGCGGATACCAAGAGACCCAGTACTTC
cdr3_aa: CASRDTSGYQETQYF

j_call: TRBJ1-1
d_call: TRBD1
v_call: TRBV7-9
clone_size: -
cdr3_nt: TGTGCCAGCAGCTGGGACAGGGACGGCAACACTGAAGCTTTCTTT
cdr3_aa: CASSWDRDGNTEAFF

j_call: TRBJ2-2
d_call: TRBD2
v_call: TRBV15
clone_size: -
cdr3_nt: TGTGCCACCAGCAGAGGACTAGCGGGCGAGAACACCGGGGAGCTGTTTTTT
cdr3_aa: CATSRGLAGENTGELFF

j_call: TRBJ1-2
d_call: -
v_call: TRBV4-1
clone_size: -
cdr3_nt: TGCGCCAGCAGCCAGGGGGGGTATAGCTATGGCTACACCTTC
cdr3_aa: CASSQGGYSYGYTF

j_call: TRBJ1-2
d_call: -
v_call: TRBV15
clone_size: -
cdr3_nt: TGTGCCACCAGCAGAAGCGGGGGGCCCTCCTATGGCTACACCTTC
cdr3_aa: CATSRSGGPSYGYTF

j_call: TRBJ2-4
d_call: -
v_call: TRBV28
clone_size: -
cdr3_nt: TGTGCCAGCAGTTTCGCGCAGTTAGCCAAAAACATTCAGTACTTC
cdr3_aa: CASSFAQLAKNIQYF

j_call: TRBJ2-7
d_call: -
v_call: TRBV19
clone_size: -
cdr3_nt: TGTGCCAGTAGATCGGGGCCCTCCTACGAGCAGTACTTC
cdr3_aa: CASRSGPSYEQYF

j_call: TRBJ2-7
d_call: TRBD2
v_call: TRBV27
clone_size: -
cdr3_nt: TGTGCCAGCAGTCCCCCTGGCGGGAGGCTCTCCGAGCAGTACTTC
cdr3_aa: CASSPPGGRLSEQYF

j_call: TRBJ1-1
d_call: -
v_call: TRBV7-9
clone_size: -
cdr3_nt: TGTGCCAGCAGCTTAAGACAGGCCAACACTGAAGCTTTCTTT
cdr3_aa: CASSLRQANTEAFF

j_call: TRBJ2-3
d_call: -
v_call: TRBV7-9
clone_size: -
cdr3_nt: TGTGCCAGCAGCTTCCAACTAGTGACGGAAGACACAGATACGCAGTATTTT
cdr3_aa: CASSFQLVTEDTDTQYF

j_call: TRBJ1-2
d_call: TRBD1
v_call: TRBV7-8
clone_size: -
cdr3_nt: TGTGCCAGCAGCCCCAGGGGGGCAGCTAACTATGGCTACACCTTC
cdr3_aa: CASSPRGAANYGYTF

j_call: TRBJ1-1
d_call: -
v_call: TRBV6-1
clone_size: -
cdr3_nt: TGTGCCAGCAGTGGCTCACTGACTTGGACTGAAGCTTTCTTT
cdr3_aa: CASSGSLTWTEAFF

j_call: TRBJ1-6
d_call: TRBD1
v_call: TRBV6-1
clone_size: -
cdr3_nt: TGTGCCAGCAACGGACAGGGAGATAATTCACCCCTCCACTTT
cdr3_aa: CASNGQGDNSPLHF

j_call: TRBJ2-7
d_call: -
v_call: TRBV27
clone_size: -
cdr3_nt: TGTGCCAGCAGTTTCCTCACAGGGGGGGTTAGCGAGCAGTACTTC
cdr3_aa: CASSFLTGGVSEQYF

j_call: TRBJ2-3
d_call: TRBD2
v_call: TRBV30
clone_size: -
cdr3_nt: TGTGCCTGGAGTTCTTTAGCGGGAGGAGTAGATACGCAGTATTTT
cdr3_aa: CAWSSLAGGVDTQYF

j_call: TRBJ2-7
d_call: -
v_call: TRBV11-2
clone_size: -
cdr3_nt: TGTGCCAGCAGCTTAGAGTACAGCAAAGTCTACGAGCAGTACTTC
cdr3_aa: CASSLEYSKVYEQYF

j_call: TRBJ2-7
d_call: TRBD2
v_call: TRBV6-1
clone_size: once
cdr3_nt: TGTGCCAGCAGTGAAGGACTAGCGGGAACCTACGAGCAGTACTTC
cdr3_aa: CASSEGLAGTYEQYF

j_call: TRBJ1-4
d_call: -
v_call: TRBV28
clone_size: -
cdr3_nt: TGTGCCAGCAGTTCAGTCGGAGTGGCTACTAATGAAAAACTGTTTTTT
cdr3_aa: CASSSVGVATNEKLFF

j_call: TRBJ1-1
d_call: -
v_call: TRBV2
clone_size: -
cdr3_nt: TGTGCCAGCAGTGAAGCGCCCGGGAAATACACTGAAGCTTTCTTT
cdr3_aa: CASSEAPGKYTEAFF

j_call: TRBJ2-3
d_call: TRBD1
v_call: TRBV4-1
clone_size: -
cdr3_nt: TGCGCCAGCAGCCAAGATTCGGCCGGGACAGCCCTTTTT
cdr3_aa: CASSQDSAGTALF

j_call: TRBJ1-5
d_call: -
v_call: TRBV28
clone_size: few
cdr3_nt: TGTGCCAGCTGGGGGCAGGGAAGCAATCAGCCCCAGCATTTT
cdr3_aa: CASWGQGSNQPQHF

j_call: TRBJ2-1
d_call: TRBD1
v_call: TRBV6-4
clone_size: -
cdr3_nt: TGTGCCAGCAGTCTGGACAGGGGGCGGAACAATGAGCAGTTCTTC
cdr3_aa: CASSLDRGRNNEQFF

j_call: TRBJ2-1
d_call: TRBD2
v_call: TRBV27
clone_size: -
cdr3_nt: TGTGCCAGCAACGCCGGGACTAGCGGGTGGTACAATGAGCAGTTCTTC
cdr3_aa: CASNAGTSGWYNEQFF

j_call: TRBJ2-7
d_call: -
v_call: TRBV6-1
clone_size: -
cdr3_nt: TGTGCCAGCAGTGAAAACAGCTCCTACGAGCAGTACTTC
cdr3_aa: CASSENSSYEQYF

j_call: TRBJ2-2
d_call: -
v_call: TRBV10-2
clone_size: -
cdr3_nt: TGCGCCAGCAGTGAGTCGGTCGGATACACCGGGGAGCTGTTTTTT
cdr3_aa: CASSESVGYTGELFF

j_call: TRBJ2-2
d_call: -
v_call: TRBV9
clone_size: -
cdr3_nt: TGTGCCAGCACGAACAATAAGGGCGGTTTCGCGAACACCGGGGAGCTGTTTTTT
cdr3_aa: CASTNNKGGFANTGELFF

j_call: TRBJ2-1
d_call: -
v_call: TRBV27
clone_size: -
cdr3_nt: TGTGCCAGCAGTCGGCCGGGAGTGGATGAGCAGTTCTTC
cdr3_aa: CASSRPGVDEQFF

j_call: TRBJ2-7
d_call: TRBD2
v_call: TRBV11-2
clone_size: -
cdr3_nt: TGTGCCAGCAGCTTAGGGGAGGGAGAGCAGTACTTC
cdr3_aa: CASSLGEGEQYF

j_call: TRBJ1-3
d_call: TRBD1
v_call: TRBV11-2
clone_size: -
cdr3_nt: TGTGCCAGCAGCTCCTACAGGGGAGCTGGAAACACCATATATTTT
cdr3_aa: CASSSYRGAGNTIYF

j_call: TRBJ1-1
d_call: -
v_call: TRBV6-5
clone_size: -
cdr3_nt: TGTGCCAGCAGTTCGACACATCAAGTCATGAACACTGAAGCTTTCTTT
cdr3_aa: CASSSTHQVMNTEAFF

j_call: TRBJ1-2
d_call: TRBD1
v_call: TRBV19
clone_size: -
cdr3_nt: TGTGCCAGTGCCACCGGACAGGGAAATGGCTACACCTTC
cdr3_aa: CASATGQGNGYTF

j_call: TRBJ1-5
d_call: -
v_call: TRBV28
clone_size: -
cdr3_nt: TGTGCCAGCAGTCGGCCCCAGCATTTT
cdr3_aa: CASSRPQHF

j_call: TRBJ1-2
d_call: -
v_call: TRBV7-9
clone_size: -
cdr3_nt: TGTGCCAGCAGTTATCGCGATGACCCCCGCTATGGCTACACCTTC
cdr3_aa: CASSYRDDPRYGYTF

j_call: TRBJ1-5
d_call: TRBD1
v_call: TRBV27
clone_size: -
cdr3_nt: TGTGCCAGCAGCGACAGACAGGGTCGGCCCCAGCATTTT
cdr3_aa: CASSDRQGRPQHF

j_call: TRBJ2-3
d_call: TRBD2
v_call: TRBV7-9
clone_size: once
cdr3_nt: TGTGCCAGCAGCTTAGCTAGCGGGAACACAGATACGCAGTATTTT
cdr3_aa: CASSLASGNTDTQYF

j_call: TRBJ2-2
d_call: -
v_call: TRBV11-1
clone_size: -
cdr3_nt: TGTGCCAGCGGGCCTTGGGCCACCGGGGAGCTGTTTTTT
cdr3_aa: CASGPWATGELFF

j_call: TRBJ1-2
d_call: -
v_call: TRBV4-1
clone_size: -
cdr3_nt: TGCGCCAGCAGTCCCGTCGGGACCCGCCGGGGCTACACCTTC
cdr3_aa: CASSPVGTRRGYTF

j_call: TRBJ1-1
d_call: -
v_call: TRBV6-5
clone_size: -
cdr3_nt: TGTGCCAGCATGCGGGGGGCGAACACTGAAGCTTTCTTT
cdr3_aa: CASMRGANTEAFF

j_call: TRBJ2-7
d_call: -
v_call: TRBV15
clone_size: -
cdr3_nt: TGTGCCACCAGCAAACCCTCAAGAGTTGGTAGCTACGAGCAGTACTTC
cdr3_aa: CATSKPSRVGSYEQYF

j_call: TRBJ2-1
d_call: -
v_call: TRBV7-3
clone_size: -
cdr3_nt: TGTGCCAGCAGCATTAACTACAATGAGCAGTTCTTC
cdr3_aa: CASSINYNEQFF

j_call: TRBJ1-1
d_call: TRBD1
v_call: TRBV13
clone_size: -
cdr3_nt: TGTGCCAGCAGCCCAAGGGGACAGGGGACTGAAGCTTTCTTT
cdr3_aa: CASSPRGQGTEAFF

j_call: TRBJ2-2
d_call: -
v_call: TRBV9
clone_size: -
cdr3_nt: TGTGCCAGCAGCGTAGGTTTTGTCGGGGTGAGCGACGACACCGGGGAGCTGTTTTTT
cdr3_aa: CASSVGFVGVSDDTGELFF

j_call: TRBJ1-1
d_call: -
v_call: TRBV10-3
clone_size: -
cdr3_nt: TGTGCCATTCATCCCCGAACTATGAACACTGAAGCTTTCTTT
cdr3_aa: CAIHPRTMNTEAFF

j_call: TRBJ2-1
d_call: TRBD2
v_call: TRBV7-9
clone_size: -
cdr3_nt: TGTGCCAGCAGCCCGACTAGCGGGGGTTCCTACAATGAGCAGTTCTTC
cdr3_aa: CASSPTSGGSYNEQFF

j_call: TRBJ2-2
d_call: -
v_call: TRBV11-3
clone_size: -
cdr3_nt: TGTGCCAGCAGCTTCCGAGGCTCCGGGGAGCTGTTTTTT
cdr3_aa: CASSFRGSGELFF

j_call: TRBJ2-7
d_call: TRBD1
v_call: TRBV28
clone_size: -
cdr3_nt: TGTGCCAGCAGACCAATCCTGACAGGGGCCTACGAGCAGTACTTC
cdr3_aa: CASRPILTGAYEQYF

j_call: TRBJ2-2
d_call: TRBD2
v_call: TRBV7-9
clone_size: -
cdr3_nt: TGTGCCAGCAGCTTAGGGGAGCGGGAGAGTAGCACCGGGGAGCTGTTTTTT
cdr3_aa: CASSLGERESSTGELFF